This T cell receptor beta chain appears in the sequencing data of a study of blood T cell repertoires in COVID-19 (dated by TCRdb to the early 2020s). Broadly, across the study: Samples covering the acute and convalescent phases of COVID-19 were provided by collaborators in the United States, Italy and Spain. The repertoires were released in a freely available public database meant as a resource for research on the immune response to SARS-CoV-2. Nearly every sample came with metadata listing a de-identified subject ID, COVID-19 status, age in years and sex. Where available, HLA class I and class II types were obtained from metadata supplied by the sample provider rather than from assay-based typing. The samples were drawn from two sources: the first 160 participants of the ongoing ImmuneRACE study, and 1,200 or so subjects contributed by 6 global collaborators. The material from the prospective study consisted of cDNA or gDNA derived from T cells, B-cell-depleted T cells, or PBMCs. Deeply sampled blood TCRbeta repertoires from subjects exposed to, actively infected with, or recovered from COVID-19 were included in the dataset. What the study reported, not specific to this receptor: Clinical and demographic metadata were provided uncurated, with the amount varying by source and participant.

TCRbeta CDR3 regions were amplified from genomic DNA using the immunoSEQ Assay, a bias-controlled multiplex PCR. The original pipeline was this. Within the assay, amplification of reference gene primers was used to estimate how many nucleated cells each sample contained. To quantify the absolute abundance of each unique TCRbeta CDR3 rearrangement, sequence reads were collapsed and filtered. For each sample, productive Simpson clonality was calculated as the square root of Simpson's diversity index across productive rearrangements. TCRdb took this table from immuneACCESS and kept in-frame rearrangements with V and J called. Such tables lack part of the clones; where checked against another copy, unresolved V genes explain under half of the gap, and the rest is unexplained. That table supplies the V and J calls and clone size; D and trimming were determined from the DNA. The sample table contains 35,000 to 45,000 clones; only one count was recorded for around 87% of them. Of the sample, around 20% falls within the top ten clones.

The CDR3 numbers 13 residues from cysteine through phenylalanine. Of all the DNA, just the CDR3 is kept, 39 bases in frame from base 1. The trim is 3 bases for V and 4 bases for J, with a gap of 7 bases between the germline ends. Sequences KGHSH (CDR1) and LQKENI (CDR2) are obtained from the germline V gene. Of note for this clone: It lacks a known antigen. There are no base qualities to consult, and no much larger clone falls within one base.

Whole blood was collected in K2EDTA tubes by collaborating institutions according to the institutions' own protocols. Collaborator samples were shipped for TCRbeta analysis as frozen whole blood, isolated PBMCs, or DNA extracted from either sample type. The chain links TRBV18 with TRBJ1-3; possibly the D gene is TRBD1, per 6 matching bases. Sequencing input: peripheral blood. The receptor was isolated from a man in his 60s with acute or convalescent COVID-19. The CDR3 protein sequence reads: CASSPDRGNTIYF. DNA sequence: TGTGCCAGCTCACCGGACAGAGGAAACACCATATATTTT.